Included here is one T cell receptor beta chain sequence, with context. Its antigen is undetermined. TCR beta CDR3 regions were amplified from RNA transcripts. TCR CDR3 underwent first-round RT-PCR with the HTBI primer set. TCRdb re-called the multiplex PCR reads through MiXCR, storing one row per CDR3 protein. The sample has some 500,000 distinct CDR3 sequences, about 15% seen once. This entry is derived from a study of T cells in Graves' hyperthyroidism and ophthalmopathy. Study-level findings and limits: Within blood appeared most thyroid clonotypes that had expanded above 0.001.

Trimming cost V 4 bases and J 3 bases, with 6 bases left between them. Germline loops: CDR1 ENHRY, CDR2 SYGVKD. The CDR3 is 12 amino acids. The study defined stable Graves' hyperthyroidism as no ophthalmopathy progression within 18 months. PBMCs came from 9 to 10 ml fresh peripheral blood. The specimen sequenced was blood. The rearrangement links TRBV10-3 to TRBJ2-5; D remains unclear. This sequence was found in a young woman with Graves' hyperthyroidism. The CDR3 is CAISGSEETQYF. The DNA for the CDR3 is TGTGCCATCAGTGGGTCTGAAGAGACCCAGTACTTC.